These 19 T cell receptor beta chains originate from one sample sequenced in a study of blood T cell repertoires in COVID-19. The repertoire was sequenced with immunoSEQ multiplex PCR; TCRdb's copy has only in-frame clones and lacks some. Found here are some 520,000 clones, about 88% of them singletons; the top ten hold roughly 0.92%. Sequenced sample: peripheral blood. These receptors were collected from a man younger than 35 with COVID-19, enrolled during active disease.

The chain joins TRBV2 to TRBJ2-7; TRBD1 matches at 8 bases. Losses at the gene ends were 6 bases for V and 3 bases for J; bases not matched to a gene: 13. From germline, CDR1 is SNHLY and CDR2 FYNNEI. This CDR3 comprises 16 residues. CDR3 in amino acids: CASRIQGARGFYEQYF. The CDR3 DNA sequence: TGTGCCAGCAGGATTCAGGGGGCAAGGGGCTTCTACGAGCAGTACTTC.

V and J are TRBV7-9 and TRBJ1-6; the match to TRBD1 covers 8 bases. The CDR3 totals 16 residues. Looked up from germline, CDR1 is SEHNR and CDR2 is FQNEAQ (reference sequence). With 5 bases clipped from V and 7 bases from J, the junction kept 10 bases outside the gene matches. The CDR3 nucleotides are TGTGCCAGCAGCCCGACAGGGGAGGCGTTGAATTCACCCCTCCACTTT. Translation gives CASSPTGEALNSPLHF.

The V gene is TRBV19, the J gene TRBJ2-5; D unresolved. The CDR3 length is 11 residues. The germline V gene has CDR1 LNHDA and CDR2 SQIVND (reference sequence). The ends were cut back, 6 bases at V and 3 bases at J, with 5 bases in the middle. The CDR3 DNA reads TGTGCCAGTAGCAAAAAAGAGACCCAGTACTTC. This gives the protein CASSKKETQYF.

The CDR3 here is CASSHGLAGGSYEQYF. The DNA of the CDR3 is TGTGCCAGCAGCCATGGACTGGCGGGGGGCTCCTACGAGCAGTACTTC. The chain is built from TRBV7-8 and TRBJ2-7; TRBD2 matches 8 bases. This CDR3 has 16 residues. Unmatched junction bases numbered 9, after V lost 5 bases and J lost 0 bases. CDR1 and CDR2 (germline): SGHVS, FQNEAQ.

V usage is TRBV2 and J usage is TRBJ2-5, with D tentatively TRBD2 (6 bases). V lost 6 bases, J lost 5 bases, and 16 bases lay in between. Germline-derived CDR1 and CDR2 are SNHLY and FYNNEI. The CDR3 loop spans 14 amino acids. The CDR3 here is CASRDGTGTETQYF. DNA of the CDR3: TGTGCCAGCAGGGACGGGACTGGCACGGAGACCCAGTACTTC.

The rearrangement uses TRBV24-1 and TRBJ2-1; 10 nucleotides match TRBD2. With 7 bases clipped from V and 7 bases from J, the junction kept 6 bases outside the gene matches. The CDR3 runs to 14 residues. Germline V CDR1 and CDR2: KGHDR, SFDVKD. For the CDR3, the DNA is TGTGCCACCAGCGGACTAGCGGACCTTAATGAGCAGTTCTTC. Translating it yields CATSGLADLNEQFF.

The V call is TRBV7-2, the J call TRBJ1-2, with D tentatively TRBD1 (6 bases). CDR3 length: 13 amino acids. The ends were cut back, 0 bases at V and 6 bases at J, with 8 bases in the middle. Looked up from germline, CDR1 is SGHTA and CDR2 is FQGNSA. CDR3 region: CASSLAAGDGYTF. CDR3 in DNA: TGTGCCAGCAGCTTAGCGGCAGGGGATGGCTACACCTTC. Looking up the rest from reference TRBV7-2 and TRBJ1-2 gives the full variable domain: GAGVSQSPSNKVTEKGKDVELRCDPISGHTALYWYRQSLGQGLEFLIYFQGNSAPDKSGLPSDRFSAERTGGSVSTLTIQRTQQEDSAVYLCASSLAAGDGYTFGSGTRLTVV.

The chain joins TRBV2 to TRBJ2-1; 7 nucleotides align to TRBD2. CDR1 is SNHLY and CDR2 is FYNNEI in the germline V gene. With 4 bases clipped from V and 4 bases from J, the junction kept 7 bases outside the gene matches. CDR3 length: 15 residues. CDR3 protein: CASSGASGPYNEQFF. The CDR3 region has the DNA TGTGCCAGCAGTGGCGCTAGCGGACCTTACAATGAGCAGTTCTTC. The full variable domain, its missing parts supplied by reference TRBV2 and TRBJ2-1, is EPEVTQTPSHQVTQMGQEVILRCVPISNHLYFYWYRQILGQKVEFLVSFYNNEISEKSEIFDDQFSVERPDGSNFTLKIRSTKLEDSAMYFCASSGASGPYNEQFFGPGTRLTVL.

This sequence joins TRBV19 and TRBJ1-1; 7 bases align to TRBD1. This CDR3 region has 14 residues. Trimming took 10 bases from V and 1 from J; bases not matched to a gene: 9. Germline loops: CDR1 LNHDA, CDR2 SQIVND (reference sequence). CDR3 region: CATHGNRGNTEAFF. The CDR3 DNA follows: TGTGCCACCCACGGGAACAGGGGGAACACTGAAGCTTTCTTT.

Here the CDR3 DNA reads TGCAGCGTTGAAATGCATGTACTTGGGACAGGGGACTACGAGCAGTACTTC. It codes for CSVEMHVLGTGDYEQYF. The chain couples TRBV29-1 to TRBJ2-7; TRBD1 matches at 10 bases. Germline V gene sequence: CDR1 SQVTM, CDR2 ANQGSEA. Trimming removed 2 bases from V and 3 bases from J; junction bases left unmatched: 13. The CDR3 sequence is 17 residues long.

This chain links TRBV6-6 with TRBJ2-3, with TRBD2 matching over 11 bases. The CDR3 is made up of 17 amino acids. Germline trimming cut 5 bases from V and 1 base from J; bases unmatched to any gene: 8. The germline gives CDR1 MNHNY, CDR2 SVGAGI (reference sequence). The CDR3 spells CASSPGTSGDRTDTQYF. The CDR3 DNA follows: TGTGCCAGCAGTCCCGGGACTAGCGGCGACCGCACAGATACGCAGTATTTT.

This clone was recorded only once. V gene TRBV2 combines with J gene TRBJ1-6, with D perhaps TRBD1 (5 bases). From germline, CDR1 is SNHLY and CDR2 FYNNEI. The CDR3 is made up of 15 amino acids. With 5 bases removed from V and 9 bases from J, the gap between germline ends came to 17 bases. CDR3: CASSSDNLGGSPLHF. As DNA, the CDR3 is TGTGCCAGCAGTTCGGACAACTTAGGCGGTTCACCCCTCCACTTT.

This chain uses TRBV27 with TRBJ2-7, with 9 bases lining up with TRBD2. After removal of 4 bases from V and 9 bases from J, the junction contained 10 bases not matched to a gene. CDR3 length equals 14 residues. Germline loops: CDR1 MNHEY, CDR2 SMNVEV (reference sequence). This CDR3 is CASSSFSGSLGQYF. CDR3 coding DNA: TGTGCCAGCAGTTCCTTTAGCGGGAGCTTAGGGCAGTACTTC.

The chain is built from TRBV7-9 and TRBJ2-5; TRBD2 is a possible D gene (5 bases). Per germline, CDR1 SEHNR and CDR2 FQNEAQ (reference sequence). Deletions cut 5 bases from V and 5 bases from J, with 24 bases between. CDR3 size: 17 residues. The CDR3 nucleotides are TGTGCCAGCAGCCCACCGACACGGGGAGAGGTCCGGGAGACCCAGTACTTC. Amino acid sequence: CASSPPTRGEVRETQYF.

In its sample, this clone was seen once. This chain links TRBV11-1 with TRBJ2-7; D is undetermined. The CDR3 covers 14 residues. Per germline, CDR1 SGHAT and CDR2 FQDESV (reference sequence). V lost 1 base and J 3 bases, leaving 10 bases between the germline ends. CDR3 region: CASSLEATIYEQYF. The CDR3 DNA sequence: TGTGCCAGCAGCTTAGAGGCTACTATCTACGAGCAGTACTTC.

The V call is TRBV5-1, the J call TRBJ2-7, with a tentative D call TRBD2 (6 bases). CDR3 length equals 16 residues. V was pared by 4 bases and J by 4 bases, with 21 bases between. Germline-derived CDR1 and CDR2 are SGHRS and YFSETQ. CDR3 nucleotide sequence: TGCGCCAGCAGCGCGGACCCCGCGGGGTTAACTTACGAGCAGTACTTC. Its protein product is CASSADPAGLTYEQYF.

The chain has TRBV20-1 and TRBJ2-7, with 12 bases identical to TRBD2. With V trimmed by 3 bases and J by 0 bases, 3 bases remained unmatched. Looked up from germline, CDR1 is DFQATT and CDR2 is SNEGSKA (reference sequence). The CDR3 totals 15 residues. CDR3 sequence (DNA): TGCAGTGCTAGTGCTAGCGGGAGGGCCTCCTACGAGCAGTACTTC. Its translation: CSASASGRASYEQYF.

CDR3 in DNA: TGTGCCACCGCTGAACTAGCGGACGATGATGAGCAGTTCTTC. It yields the protein CATAELADDDEQFF. This rearrangement joins TRBV7-6 to TRBJ2-1, with 8 positions matching TRBD2. V lost 10 bases to trimming and J lost 8 bases; unmatched junction nucleotides: 13. Germline V gene data show CDR1 as SGHVS and CDR2 as FNYEAQ. This CDR3 is built from 14 residues.

V is TRBV4-2 and J is TRBJ2-7; TRBD2 matches 8 bases. Germline V gene lookup returns CDR1 LGHNA and CDR2 YNFKEQ. V lost 1 base, J lost 4 bases, and 9 bases stayed unmatched. The CDR3 contains 16 residues. The CDR3 region is CASSQAWPLADYEQYF. The CDR3 DNA reads TGTGCCAGCAGCCAAGCTTGGCCACTAGCGGATTACGAGCAGTACTTC.